This is a list of T cell receptor beta chains from one sample in a study of blood T cell repertoires in COVID-19. The repertoire was sequenced with immunoSEQ multiplex PCR; TCRdb's copy has only in-frame clones and lacks some. The sample records around 210,000 clones, roughly 90% being singletons. The sequenced sample consisted of peripheral blood. The receptors derive from a man between 45 and 60 years old with COVID-19, enrolled during active disease. Each CDR3 is given with its conserved first and last residue. Each record gives: J gene, D gene, V gene, clone size, CDR3 protein. A D gene is named only where the DNA matches it firmly. The size entry is marked missing in some rows and otherwise reads once, few, many or a size class.

>TRBJ1-1|TRBD1|TRBV6-5|-
CASKRQGAATEAFF
>TRBJ2-5|TRBD1|TRBV10-3|-
CAISESTGQQETQYF
>TRBJ1-2|-|TRBV6-1|-
CASSESRDSRGYTF
>TRBJ2-7|-|TRBV13|-
CASSLRTGTTYEQYF
>TRBJ1-1|-|TRBV27|-
CASSLYTGNTEAFF
>TRBJ2-1|TRBD1|TRBV18|-
CASSSGQGSYNEQFF
>TRBJ2-5|TRBD1|TRBV10-3|-
CAISPGTEGKETQYF
>TRBJ1-5|-|TRBV3-1/TRBV3-2|-
CASSPSRTVDSNQPQHF
>TRBJ1-6|-|TRBV30|-
CAWSAGNNSPLHF
>TRBJ1-5|-|TRBV2|-
CASSEGVAAPQHF
>TRBJ2-2|TRBD2|TRBV19|-
CASRGLAGVDTGELFF
>TRBJ2-1|TRBD2|TRBV2|-
CASSWAGVPSGSLVNEQFF
>TRBJ2-5|TRBD2|TRBV18|-
CASSPLGLAGETQETQYF
>TRBJ2-3|TRBD1|TRBV2|-
CASSLGQGSTDTQYF
>TRBJ2-7|TRBD1|TRBV6-5|-
CASRTGTGPYEQYF
>TRBJ2-5|TRBD1|TRBV30|once
CAWSVQGEETQYF
>TRBJ1-2|-|TRBV6-5|-
CASSYSIGVGGYTF
>TRBJ2-7|-|TRBV5-1|-
CASSLGQGGKLDYEQYF
>TRBJ2-1|-|TRBV5-1|-
CASSPGDSSSYNEQFF
>TRBJ2-1|TRBD2|TRBV9|-
CASSASLDGGALNEQFF
>TRBJ2-7|-|TRBV3-1/TRBV3-2|once
CASSLGVPGYEQYF
>TRBJ2-7|-|TRBV2|-
CASTSSAYEQYF
>TRBJ1-1|-|TRBV9|-
CASSVGGSLSTEAFF
>TRBJ2-1|TRBD2|TRBV7-3|-
CASSPQPGGTYNEQFF
>TRBJ1-6|-|TRBV7-3|-
CASSIFGGSPLHF
>TRBJ2-4|-|TRBV30|once
CAWSVPGAKNIQYF
>TRBJ2-7|-|TRBV4-1|few
CASSQGVVHPYEQYF
>TRBJ1-5|-|TRBV9|-
CASSKGGLDQPQHF
>TRBJ2-1|-|TRBV10-1|-
CASSYYSGDDNEQFF
>TRBJ2-5|TRBD2|TRBV2|-
CASRFQVTSGRAQETQYF
>TRBJ2-7|TRBD2|TRBV15|-
CATSRGALGGSSYEQYF
>TRBJ2-1|-|TRBV19|-
CASSPARVFTYNEQFF
>TRBJ2-5|TRBD2|TRBV7-7|-
CASSLAGGEGETQYF
>TRBJ2-7|-|TRBV30|few
CAWIRANEQYF
>TRBJ2-7|TRBD1|TRBV6-6|-
CASNPGQGAYEQYF
>TRBJ1-5|-|TRBV4-1|once
CASSQDGEVGGADQPQHF
>TRBJ2-7|-|TRBV11-2|-
CASSPGAGPYEQYF
>TRBJ2-7|-|TRBV6-1|-
CASSEYGRRARTYEQYF
>TRBJ1-4|-|TRBV18|once
CASSRQQGEAEKLFF
>TRBJ2-5|TRBD2|TRBV18|-
CASSPRLADKTQYF
>TRBJ2-3|TRBD1|TRBV6-1|-
CASSENPTGRPDTQYF
>TRBJ1-1|-|TRBV7-9|-
CASSSREDTEAFF
>TRBJ2-2|TRBD1|TRBV6-5|-
CASRAGGNTGELFF
>TRBJ2-7|TRBD1|TRBV24-1|-
CATSDRTGGAYEQYF
>TRBJ1-4|TRBD1|TRBV7-6|-
CASSNSGTDNEKLFF
>TRBJ2-7|-|TRBV10-1|-
CASSSQVDYEQYF